Below, 7 T cell receptor beta chains from the same sample are listed, as sequenced in a study of T cell repertoires in cytomegalovirus infection. TCRdb called the reads again in MiXCR, with one record for every CDR3 protein. The table shows fewer than 400,000 distinct CDR3 sequences, with 15% to 20% occurring only once. Material for sequencing was PBMCs. Receptors originate from a human donor in good health (CMV status not recorded). Some clones in this sample may be carry-over from other donors' samples.

This clonotype was observed many times. The chain has TRBV7-9 and TRBJ2-3; D possibly matches TRBD1 or TRBD2 (5 bases each). The germline V and J ends were trimmed by 5 bases and 2 bases, with 11 bases remaining between them. This CDR3 is 14 amino acids long. CDR1 is SEHNR and CDR2 is FQNEAQ in the germline V gene (reference sequence). The CDR3: CASSPGADTDTQYF. As DNA, the CDR3 is TGTGCCAGCAGCCCCGGGGCTGACACAGATACGCAGTATTTT.

Many counts were recorded for this clonotype. The chain carries TRBV4-3 and TRBJ2-7; a weak D match, TRBD1 (6 bases). The CDR3 is 15 residues long. CDR1 and CDR2 from the germline V gene are LGHNA and YSLEER. Trimming cost V 0 bases and J 3 bases, with 12 bases left between them. In DNA form, the CDR3 reads TGCGCCAGCAGCCAAGATATGGCAGGGGACTACGAGCAGTACTTC. Translated: CASSQDMAGDYEQYF.

The chain has TRBV2 and TRBJ2-7; D is uncertain. The CDR3 has 14 amino acids. V lost 8 bases to trimming and J lost 6 bases, with 20 bases between them. Germline-derived CDR1 and CDR2 are SNHLY and FYNNEI. CDR3 residues: CASEIRTMGSEQYF. CDR3 DNA: TGTGCCAGCGAGATAAGGACCATGGGCTCCGAGCAGTACTTC. Full variable domain (rest looked up from reference TRBV2 and TRBJ2-7): EPEVTQTPSHQVTQMGQEVILRCVPISNHLYFYWYRQILGQKVEFLVSFYNNEISEKSEIFDDQFSVERPDGSNFTLKIRSTKLEDSAMYFCASEIRTMGSEQYFGPGTRLTVT.

The V call is TRBV19, the J call TRBJ1-5; D is unclear. The germline V and J ends were trimmed by 6 bases and 0 bases, with 3 bases remaining between them. CDR1 is LNHDA and CDR2 is SQIVND in the germline V gene (reference sequence). CDR3 length equals 12 residues. The CDR3 DNA reads as TGTGCCAGTAGAAGTAGCAATCAGCCCCAGCATTTT. Translating gives CASRSSNQPQHF.

The chain has TRBV2 and TRBJ2-1; 7 bases are a match to TRBD1. The CDR3 loop spans 15 amino acids. Trimming removed 7 bases from V and 10 bases from J; junction bases left unmatched: 16. Germline V gene lookup returns CDR1 SNHLY and CDR2 FYNNEI. The CDR3 protein is CASNIIGQDKREQFF. Written as DNA, the CDR3 is TGTGCCAGCAACATAATAGGACAGGATAAGAGGGAGCAGTTCTTC. Full variable domain (rest looked up from reference TRBV2 and TRBJ2-1): EPEVTQTPSHQVTQMGQEVILRCVPISNHLYFYWYRQILGQKVEFLVSFYNNEISEKSEIFDDQFSVERPDGSNFTLKIRSTKLEDSAMYFCASNIIGQDKREQFFGPGTRLTVL.

The sample holds a few counts of this clonotype. J is TRBJ2-3 and V is TRBV20-1; TRBD2 is a possible D gene (6 bases). The CDR3 is 11 residues long. V was trimmed by 6 bases and J by 8 bases, leaving 12 bases between them. The germline V gene encodes CDR1 DFQATT and CDR2 SNEGSKA (reference sequence). The CDR3 coding sequence is TGCAGTGCGCGGGACCCTCCTACGCAGTATTTT. It translates to CSARDPPTQYF.

This clonotype was seen only a few times. The rearrangement joins TRBV7-6 to TRBJ2-7; D unclear. From germline, CDR1 is SGHVS and CDR2 FNYEAQ. This CDR3 is built from 13 residues. Trimming shortened V by 6 bases and J by 5 bases, and 14 bases separated the two germline ends. The CDR3 sequence: CASSLSAINEQYF. CDR3 DNA: TGTGCCAGCAGTCTAAGCGCAATCAACGAGCAGTACTTC.